This TCR beta chain was identified in a study of blood T cell repertoires in COVID-19 (dated by TCRdb to the early 2020s). Regarding the study in general: The collaborator samples originated in the United States, Italy and Spain and spanned the acute and convalescent phases of COVID-19. The prospective study material was composed of cDNA or gDNA derived from T cells, B-cell-depleted T cells, or PBMCs. Deeply sampled blood TCRbeta repertoires from subjects exposed to, actively infected with, or recovered from COVID-19 were included in the dataset. The repertoires were released in a freely available public database meant as a resource for research on the immune response to SARS-CoV-2. The samples were drawn from the first 160 participants of the ongoing ImmuneRACE study and from more than 1,000 subjects provided by 6 global collaborators. The sample metadata nearly always contained a de-identified subject ID, COVID-19 status, age in years and sex. Where HLA class I and class II types were available, the types were taken from metadata supplied by the sample provider, not from assay-based typing.

Details on this clone: Its antigen has not been determined. There are no base qualities to consult, and no much larger clone falls within one base.

Participants in the prospective study were enrolled through a virtual design, were aged roughly 18 to 100 years, and lived in some 24 United States geographic areas. To assign participants to cohorts, the prospective study relied on clinical history that participants themselves reported in a screening survey and a study questionnaire. ImmuneRACE Cohort 3 recovered participants were defined by two consecutive negative NP/OP PCR tests, healthcare professional clearance, or symptom resolution. In the prospective study, mobile phlebotomists collected whole blood, serum and a nasopharyngeal or oropharyngeal swab from each participant. Prospective study participants could optionally give additional blood draws and questionnaires over an approximately 2-month period. Blood samples from the prospective study were shipped frozen or at room temperature prior to DNA extraction. Including cysteine and phenylalanine, the CDR3 has 16 amino acids. The DNA shown is the 48-base CDR3, in frame from base 1.

TCRbeta CDR3 regions were amplified from genomic DNA by means of the immunoSEQ Assay, a bias-controlled multiplex PCR. Processing in the source paper ran as follows. The number of nucleated cells in each sample was estimated by amplification of reference gene primers within the assay. To quantify the absolute abundance of each unique TCRbeta CDR3 rearrangement, sequence reads were collapsed and filtered. For each sample, productive Simpson clonality was calculated as the square root of Simpson's diversity index over productive rearrangements. TCRdb carries this immuneACCESS record with in-frame sequences only. Its versions omit some clonotypes, under half of them owing to an unresolved V gene in the studies checked, with the rest unexplained. Clonal size and the V and J genes are those of that table, whereas D and trimming came from the DNA. The sample table records 150,000 to 200,000 clones; 75% to 85% of these occur just once. Of the sample, 13% to 15% falls within the top ten clones.

Overall study results and their limits: Clinical and demographic metadata were provided uncurated, with the amount varying by source and participant.

This clonotype was sampled from a man aged 45-65 years who had recovered from COVID-19. The sample consisted of PBMCs or T cells enriched from blood (not recorded which). The V gene is TRBV12-2 and the J gene is TRBJ1-2; the table assigns TRBD1, which was not confirmed against the DNA. TRBV12-2 is flagged as a pseudogene. At the DNA level, the sequence is TGTGCAAGTCACTCCAGACAGACAGAAGCTAGGTATGGCTACACCTTC. The resulting protein is CASHSRQTEARYGYTF.